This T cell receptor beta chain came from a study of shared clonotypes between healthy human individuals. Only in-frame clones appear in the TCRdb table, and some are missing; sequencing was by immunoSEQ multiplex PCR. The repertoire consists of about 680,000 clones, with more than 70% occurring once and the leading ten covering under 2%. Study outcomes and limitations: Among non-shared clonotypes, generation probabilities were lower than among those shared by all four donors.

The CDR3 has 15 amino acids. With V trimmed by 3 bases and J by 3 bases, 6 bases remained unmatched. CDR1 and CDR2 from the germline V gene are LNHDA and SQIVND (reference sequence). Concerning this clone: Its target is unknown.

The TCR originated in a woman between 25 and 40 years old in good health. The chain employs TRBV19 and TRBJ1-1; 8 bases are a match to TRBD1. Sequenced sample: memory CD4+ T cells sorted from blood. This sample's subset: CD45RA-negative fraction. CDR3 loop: CASSIDLTGDTEAFF. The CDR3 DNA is TGTGCCAGTAGTATCGATCTGACAGGGGACACTGAAGCTTTCTTT.